The source of this T cell receptor beta chain is a study of identical twins. Study conclusions and caveats: Out-of-frame alpha sequences that twins shared showed excess low generation probability. In drawing conclusions, the study used cross-sectional statistical analysis and did not follow the same donors. Diverse VJ usage suggested most zero-insertion clonotypes were not invariant T cells.

All donors were healthy Caucasians. MiXCR, run by TCRdb on the 5' RACE reads, gives a single entry per CDR3 protein. The table lists approximately 590,000 distinct CDR3 sequences, 9.6% of them singletons. On this clonotype itself: Its antigen is currently unknown.

V gave up 5 bases and J gave up 4 bases, with 10 bases separating them. The germline V gene encodes CDR1 SGHTA and CDR2 FQGNSA. The CDR3 is 13 residues long. These data were also reused for a study on yellow fever vaccine responses in identical twins.

The sample was PBMCs. The chain is built from TRBV7-2 and TRBJ2-3; D is unclear. The TCR comes from a woman under 30 in good health. The CDR3 here is CASSMITSDTQYF. Here the CDR3 DNA reads TGTGCCAGCAGCATGATCACCTCAGATACGCAGTATTTT.